This T cell receptor beta chain was captured by sequencing in a study of sequential checkpoint blockade in melanoma. For the study at large: Each arm's sequence ended with maintenance nivolumab.

Assay: immunoSEQ multiplex PCR; the TCRdb copy retains only in-frame clones and omits some. The table records around 34,000 clones, around 82% of them present only once. Treatment described: randomized to nivolumab then ipilimumab (arm A) or the reverse (arm B). Patients had received no earlier DNA-damaging chemotherapy. PBMC sorting kept live CD3+CD8+ cells without CD19 or CD56. Germline V gene lookup returns CDR1 MNHNS and CDR2 SASEGT. V was clipped by 6 bases and J by 3 bases; unmatched bases: 6. The CDR3 loop spans 15 amino acids. The J gene is TRBJ2-3, the V gene TRBV6-1, with TRBD2 matching over 10 bases. This sample comprised CD8+ T cells sorted from blood (inferred from file names), obtained from a patient given nivolumab and ipilimumab in sequence. The sequence came from a human donor with melanoma. For the CDR3, the DNA is TGTGCCAGCAGAGCGACTAGCGGGCCGACAGATACGCAGTATTTT. Its protein product is CASRATSGPTDTQYF.